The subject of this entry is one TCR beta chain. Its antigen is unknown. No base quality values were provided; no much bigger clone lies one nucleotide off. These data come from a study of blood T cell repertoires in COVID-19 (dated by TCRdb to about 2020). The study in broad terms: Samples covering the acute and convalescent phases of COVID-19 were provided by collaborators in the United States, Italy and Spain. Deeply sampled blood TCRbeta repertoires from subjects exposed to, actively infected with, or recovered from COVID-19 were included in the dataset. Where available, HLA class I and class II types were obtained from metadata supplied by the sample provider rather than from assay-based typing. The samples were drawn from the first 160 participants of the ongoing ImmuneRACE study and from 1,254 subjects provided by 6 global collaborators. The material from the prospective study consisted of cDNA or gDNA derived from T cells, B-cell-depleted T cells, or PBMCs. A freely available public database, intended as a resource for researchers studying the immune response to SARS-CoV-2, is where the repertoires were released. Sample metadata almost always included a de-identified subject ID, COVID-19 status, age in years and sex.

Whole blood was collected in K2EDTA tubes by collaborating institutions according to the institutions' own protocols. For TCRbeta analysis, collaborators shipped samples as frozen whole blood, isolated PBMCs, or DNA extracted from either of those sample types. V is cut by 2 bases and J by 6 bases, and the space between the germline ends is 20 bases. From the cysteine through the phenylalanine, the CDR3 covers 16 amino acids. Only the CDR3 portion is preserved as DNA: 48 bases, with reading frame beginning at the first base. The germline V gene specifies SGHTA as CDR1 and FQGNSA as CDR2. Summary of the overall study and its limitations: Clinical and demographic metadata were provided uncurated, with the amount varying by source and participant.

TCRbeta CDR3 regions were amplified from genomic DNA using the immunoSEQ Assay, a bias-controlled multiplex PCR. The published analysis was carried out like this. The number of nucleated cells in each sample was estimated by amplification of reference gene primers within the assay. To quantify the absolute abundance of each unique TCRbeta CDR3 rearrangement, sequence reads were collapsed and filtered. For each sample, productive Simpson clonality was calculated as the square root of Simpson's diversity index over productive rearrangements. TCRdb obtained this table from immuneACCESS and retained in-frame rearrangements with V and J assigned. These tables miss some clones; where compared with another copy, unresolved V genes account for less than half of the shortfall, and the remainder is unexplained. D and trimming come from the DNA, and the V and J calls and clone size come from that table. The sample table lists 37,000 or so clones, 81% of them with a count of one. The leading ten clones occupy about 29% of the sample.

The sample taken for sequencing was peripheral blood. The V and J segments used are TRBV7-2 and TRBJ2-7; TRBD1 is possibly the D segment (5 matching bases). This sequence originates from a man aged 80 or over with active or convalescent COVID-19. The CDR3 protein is CASSLLGSGQRAEQYF. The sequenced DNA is TGTGCCAGCAGCTTATTAGGTTCAGGGCAAAGGGCCGAGCAGTACTTC.